This TCR beta chain was recorded in a study of T-cell reconstitution after alpha-beta-depleted transplantation in children. Findings of the study overall: Certain patients had high TCRbeta diversity at day 60, and it came from recipient T cells and thymic progenitors that survived. T-cell numbers and diversity one year post-transplant derived largely from freshly generated T cells. About two months after transplant, alpha-beta T cells reportedly came from several hundred expanded graft clones.

The TCRbeta library incorporated unique molecular identifiers. TCRdb itself ran the PCR reads through MiXCR, one entry per CDR3 protein. The data show hundreds of thousands of distinct CDR3 sequences, around 13% seen once. Germline assignment: CDR1 MDHEN and CDR2 SYDVKM. V was shortened by 5 bases and J by 3 bases, with 17 bases between the two germline ends. This CDR3 comprises 15 residues. This clonotype was counted only a few times. The antigen remains undetermined. Specimen: PBMCs, collected before TCRalphabeta/CD19-depleted stem cell transplant. The chain carries TRBV28 and TRBJ2-7, with D maybe TRBD1 (6 bases). This sequence originates from a girl aged 2-9 years with congenital amegakaryocytic thrombocytopenia, due to receive a stem cell transplant. CDR3 amino acids: CASSLPHRDNYEQYF. CDR3 bases: TGTGCCAGCAGTCTTCCACACCGGGACAACTACGAGCAGTACTTC.